The T cell receptor beta chain described here comes from a study of OX40 agonist ivuxolimab in advanced cancers. Libraries were prepared by immunoSEQ multiplex PCR; TCRdb keeps only in-frame clonotypes and omits some of them. Found here are 98,000 or so clones, 89% of them singletons; the top ten hold about 0.31%. Trimming shortened V by 3 bases and J by 0 bases, and 5 bases separated the two germline ends. Germline CDR1 and CDR2: GTSNPN and SVGIG (reference sequence). This CDR3 spans 13 amino acids. Study-wide points: People who partly responded at 0.1-3.0 mg/kg had some of the least clonal expansion seen.

Notes on this clone: Its target is not known.

The source was CD4+ or CD8+ T cells sorted from blood, collected in a trial of the OX40 agonist ivuxolimab. The receptor comes from an adult with an advanced solid tumor such as melanoma, head and neck, liver or kidney cancer. The rearrangement links TRBV30 to TRBJ1-4; the D is unclear. DNA for the CDR3: TGTGCCTGGAGGCCTGCAACTAATGAAAAACTGTTTTTT. It encodes CAWRPATNEKLFF.